The next 6 T cell receptor beta chains were all read from a single sample in a study of blood T cell repertoires in COVID-19. Produced via immunoSEQ multiplex PCR; TCRdb's table is partial and in-frame only. The data contain 88,000 or so clones, around 88% of them singletons. The specimen was PBMCs or T cells enriched from blood (not recorded which). These receptors originate from a woman in her forties or fifties with acute COVID-19.

This clone was detected a few times. The rearrangement links TRBV3-1 (or the pseudogene TRBV3-2) to TRBJ2-7; D ambiguous. V lost 1 base and J 0 bases, leaving 7 bases between the germline ends. The CDR3 consists of 14 residues. Germline CDR1 is LGHDT and CDR2 is YNNKEL (reference sequence). In DNA, the CDR3 is TGTGCCAGCAGCCAAGGGGCACCCTCCTACGAGCAGTACTTC. This encodes CASSQGAPSYEQYF.

The chain links TRBV29-1 to TRBJ1-2; 11 bases match TRBD1. The CDR3 is 14 amino acids. The ends lost 4 bases at V and 5 bases at J; junction bases unmatched: 6. Germline V lookup: CDR1 SQVTM, CDR2 ANQGSEA. CDR3 in DNA: TGCAGCGTTGCTCGGGACAGGGGGGATTATGGCTACACCTTC. The encoded protein is CSVARDRGDYGYTF.

This chain connects TRBV7-2 to TRBJ2-7; D may be TRBD2 (6 bases). CDR3 length: 15 residues. Trimming removed 3 bases at V and 2 bases at J, with 14 bases between. Germline V gene sequence: CDR1 SGHTA, CDR2 FQGNSA. The CDR3 bases are TGTGCCAGCAGCTTCTCCTCGCGGGGAACCTACGAGCAGTACTTC. Translating gives CASSFSSRGTYEQYF.

The gene calls are TRBV11-3 and TRBJ2-7, with a tentative D call TRBD2 (6 bases). Germline V gives CDR1 SGHNT, CDR2 YENEEA. This CDR3 has 17 residues. V was cut by 4 bases and J by 1 base, with 20 bases left in between. This CDR3 is CASSSVGGGVRSYEQYF. Here the CDR3 DNA reads TGTGCCAGCAGCTCGGTCGGGGGAGGAGTCCGATCCTACGAGCAGTACTTC.

V and J are TRBV13 and TRBJ1-1; D gene unclear. Per germline, CDR1 PRHDT and CDR2 FYEKMQ (reference sequence). V shed 4 bases and J shed 3 bases, with 3 bases lying between them. The CDR3 runs to 11 residues. In DNA, the CDR3 is TGTGCCAGCAGCTCGGACACTGAAGCTTTCTTT. This sequence encodes CASSSDTEAFF.

The J gene is TRBJ2-5, the V gene TRBV7-2; the D is unclear. V was shortened by 5 bases and J by 3 bases, with 13 bases between the two germline ends. Germline-derived CDR1 and CDR2 are SGHTA and FQGNSA. CDR3 length: 14 residues. CDR3 sequence: CASSPNAAKETQYF. The CDR3 nucleotides are TGTGCCAGCAGCCCAAACGCCGCGAAAGAGACCCAGTACTTC. Based on the CDR3 plus reference TRBV7-2 and TRBJ2-5, the full variable domain is GAGVSQSPSNKVTEKGKDVELRCDPISGHTALYWYRQSLGQGLEFLIYFQGNSAPDKSGLPSDRFSAERTGGSVSTLTIQRTQQEDSAVYLCASSPNAAKETQYFGPGTRLLVL.